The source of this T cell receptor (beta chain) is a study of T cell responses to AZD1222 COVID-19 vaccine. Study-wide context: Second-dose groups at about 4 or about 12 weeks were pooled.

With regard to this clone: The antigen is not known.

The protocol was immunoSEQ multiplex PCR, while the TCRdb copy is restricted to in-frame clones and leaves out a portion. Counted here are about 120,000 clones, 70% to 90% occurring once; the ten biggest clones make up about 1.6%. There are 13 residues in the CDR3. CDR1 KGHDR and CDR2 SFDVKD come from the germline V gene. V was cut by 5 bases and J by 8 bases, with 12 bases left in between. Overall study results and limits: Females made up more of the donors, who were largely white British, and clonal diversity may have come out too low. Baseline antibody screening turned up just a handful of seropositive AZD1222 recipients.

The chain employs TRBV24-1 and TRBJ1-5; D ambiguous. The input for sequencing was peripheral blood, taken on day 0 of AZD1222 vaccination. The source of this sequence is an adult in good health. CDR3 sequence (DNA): TGTGCCACCAGTGTGGGCTCCAAGGAGCCCCAGCATTTT. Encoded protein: CATSVGSKEPQHF.